The 18 T cell receptor beta chains presented below share a single source sample, sequenced in a study of cytomegalovirus exposure and HLA in healthy donors. PCR involved 60 Vbeta and 13 Jbeta primers. Measured with immunoSEQ multiplex PCR; TCRdb has only the in-frame clones, and not every one. This table holds roughly 99,000 clones, over 65% found once. Sequencing was performed on PBMCs. The receptors were sampled from a woman aged 40 to 49 in good health and CMV-seropositive.

The rearrangement uses TRBV2 and TRBJ2-7, with D possibly matching TRBD2 (5 bases). Between the trimmed V and J ends, which lost 7 bases and 5 bases, there was a span of 12 bases. The V gene's germline CDR1 is SNHLY and CDR2 FYNNEI. The CDR3 has 12 amino acids. The CDR3 region has the DNA TGTGCCAGCACGGAGGCGAGGGACGAGCAGTACTTC. Protein: CASTEARDEQYF. The full variable domain, rest sourced from reference TRBV2 and TRBJ2-7, is EPEVTQTPSHQVTQMGQEVILRCVPISNHLYFYWYRQILGQKVEFLVSFYNNEISEKSEIFDDQFSVERPDGSNFTLKIRSTKLEDSAMYFCASTEARDEQYFGPGTRLTVT.

The chain employs TRBV6-5 and TRBJ2-7, with TRBD2 matching over 7 bases. Per the germline V gene, CDR1 is MNHEY and CDR2 is SVGAGI. With 4 bases clipped from V and 2 bases from J, the junction kept 5 bases outside the gene matches. The CDR3 length is 14 residues. The DNA of the CDR3 is TGTGCCAGCAGTTTAAGCGGGGCTCCCTACGAGCAGTACTTC. Protein: CASSLSGAPYEQYF.

The gene calls are TRBV5-8 and TRBJ1-1; a weak D match, TRBD1 (6 bases). V was trimmed by 3 bases and J by 0 bases, leaving 15 bases between them. Germline V gene lookup returns CDR1 SGHTS and CDR2 YDEGEE. This CDR3 spans 16 amino acids. CDR3 residues: CASSSSGGLMNTEAFF. CDR3 sequence (DNA): TGTGCCAGCAGCTCGAGCGGGGGCCTTATGAACACTGAAGCTTTCTTT. Complete variable domain (other parts from reference TRBV5-8 and TRBJ1-1): EAGVTQSPTHLIKTRGQQATLRCSPISGHTSVYWYQQALGLGLQFLLWYDEGEERNRGNFPPRFSGRQFPNYSSELNVNALELEDSALYLCASSSSGGLMNTEAFFGQGTRLTVV.

Points on this clone: One end of the junction is discordant with germline, which a read error may explain. Other DNA sequences within the sample encode an identical CDR3. This rearrangement joins TRBV30 to TRBJ1-6; a possible D gene is TRBD1 (5 bases). CDR3 size: 13 residues. Germline V gene data show CDR1 as GTSNPN and CDR2 as SVGIG (reference sequence). CDR3 in DNA: TGTGCCTGGAGCGGAACAGGCAATTCCCCCCTCCACTTT. Translating gives CAWSGTGNSPLHF.

V is TRBV5-6 and J is TRBJ1-1; D unresolved. The CDR3 has 13 amino acids. In germline, CDR1 is SGHDT, CDR2 YYEEEE. Trimming stripped 0 bases from V and 5 bases from J, with 8 bases between. CDR3: CASSLDRRTEAFF. The CDR3, as DNA: TGTGCCAGCAGCTTGGACCGGAGGACTGAAGCTTTCTTT.

The genes are TRBV5-4 and TRBJ2-3; TRBD1 might be the D (6 bases). V was trimmed by 4 bases and J by 6 bases, leaving 15 bases between them. Germline V gene sequence: CDR1 SGHNT, CDR2 YYREEE (reference sequence). This CDR3 is 14 amino acids long. This CDR3 reads CASSAAGDRDTQYF. The CDR3 DNA reads TGTGCCAGCAGCGCCGCAGGGGATAGGGATACGCAGTATTTT.

This CDR3 is CASSMRTSGGQETQYF. DNA for the CDR3: TGCGCCAGCAGCATGAGGACTAGCGGGGGTCAAGAGACCCAGTACTTC. The rearrangement joins TRBV5-1 to TRBJ2-5; 13 bases map to TRBD2. The V and J ends lost 4 bases and 2 bases, in that order; junction bases with no gene match: 5. The CDR3 sequence is 16 residues long. CDR1 is SGHRS and CDR2 is YFSETQ in the germline V gene.

This clone occurred a few times. The chain has TRBV5-6 and TRBJ1-4; D is unclear. The V end lost 0 bases, the J end lost 1 base, and 4 bases lay between the germline ends. Germline CDR1 reads SGHDT; CDR2 reads YYEEEE. CDR3 length: 14 residues. The CDR3 nucleotides are TGTGCCAGCAGCTTGGCAGGAACTAATGAAAAACTGTTTTTT. Translating gives CASSLAGTNEKLFF.

The rearrangement joins TRBV5-1 to TRBJ1-1, with 9 bases identical to TRBD1. The CDR3 contains 13 residues. CDR1 and CDR2 (germline): SGHRS, YFSETQ. The junction had 2 bases not matched to a gene; V was cut back by 2 bases and J by 6 bases. CDR3 DNA sequence: TGCGCCAGCAGCTTACAGGGGGCGGCTGAAGCTTTCTTT. This gives the protein CASSLQGAAEAFF. Looking up the rest from reference TRBV5-1 and TRBJ1-1 gives the full variable domain: KAGVTQTPRYLIKTRGQQVTLSCSPISGHRSVSWYQQTPGQGLQFLFEYFSETQRNKGNFPGRFSGRQFSNSRSEMNVSTLELGDSALYLCASSLQGAAEAFFGQGTRLTVV.

This chain uses TRBV18 with TRBJ2-2; TRBD1 matches at 9 bases. The CDR3 has 15 residues. Losses at the gene ends were 6 bases for V and 3 bases for J; bases not matched to a gene: 5. Germline CDR1 reads KGHSH; CDR2 reads LQKENI. The CDR3 loop reads CASSRDREDTGELFF. CDR3 DNA: TGTGCCAGCTCCCGGGACAGGGAGGACACCGGGGAGCTGTTTTTT.

The chain employs TRBV7-3 and TRBJ1-6; no firm D call. V lost 5 bases and J lost 5, with 13 bases in between. CDR3 length: 15 amino acids. Germline V gene sequence: CDR1 SGHTA, CDR2 FQGTGA. CDR3 sequence reads: CASSLRGNDNSPLHF. The CDR3 DNA reads TGTGCCAGCAGCCTGCGGGGAAACGATAATTCACCCCTCCACTTT.

The chain recombines TRBV5-6 with TRBJ1-5; 9 bases match TRBD1. Looked up from germline, CDR1 is SGHDT and CDR2 is YYEEEE. Unmatched junction bases numbered 4, after V lost 3 bases and J lost 6 bases. This CDR3 has 14 amino acids. The CDR3 spells CASSYRGQGQPQHF. Written as DNA, the CDR3 is TGTGCCAGCAGCTACAGGGGGCAAGGTCAGCCCCAGCATTTT. Based on the CDR3 plus reference TRBV5-6 and TRBJ1-5, the full variable domain is DAGVTQSPTHLIKTRGQQVTLRCSPKSGHDTVSWYQQALGQGPQFIFQYYEEEERQRGNFPDRFSGHQFPNYSSELNVNALLLGDSALYLCASSYRGQGQPQHFGDGTRLSIL.

The V and J genes are TRBV7-2 and TRBJ1-1, with 7 nucleotides matching TRBD1. Germline-derived CDR1 and CDR2 are SGHTA and FQGNSA. The CDR3 runs 14 residues. J lost 6 bases, V lost 0 bases, and 4 bases had no gene match. CDR3 region: CASSLATGRPEAFF. The DNA of the CDR3 is TGTGCCAGCAGCTTAGCGACAGGGAGACCTGAAGCTTTCTTT.

V usage is TRBV7-3 and J usage is TRBJ2-1, with TRBD2 identical over 7 bases. Germline-derived CDR1 and CDR2 are SGHTA and FQGTGA. J was trimmed by 10 bases and V by 5 bases; bases with no gene match: 8. There are 13 residues in the CDR3. The CDR3 DNA reads TGTGCCAGCAGCACCCCCCCGGGACTAGAGCAGTTCTTC. Its protein product is CASSTPPGLEQFF.

CDR3 nucleotides: TGTGCCAGCAGCTTTGGAACGAGGACTAGCGGGAGAGATACGCAGTATTTT. Its translation: CASSFGTRTSGRDTQYF. The chain links TRBV11-2 to TRBJ2-3, with 13 bases matching TRBD2. J lost 5 bases, V lost 3 bases, and 8 bases had no gene match. This CDR3 is built from 17 residues. Germline V gene lookup returns CDR1 SGHAT and CDR2 FQNNGV.

This chain links TRBV6-5 with TRBJ1-2; D may be TRBD1 (5 bases). V lost 6 bases to trimming and J lost 7 bases, with 21 bases between them. This CDR3 comprises 15 residues. Germline V gene data show CDR1 as MNHEY and CDR2 as SVGAGI. As DNA, the CDR3 is TGTGCCAGCAGACCCTTCGGGCAGGGATTAAGTGGCTACACCTTC. Translated: CASRPFGQGLSGYTF.

The J gene is TRBJ1-1, the V gene TRBV5-4; weak D call: TRBD1 (6 bases). This CDR3 is 16 amino acids long. Germline CDR1 SGHNT, CDR2 YYREEE (reference sequence). V was shortened by 4 bases and J by 5 bases, with 21 bases between the two germline ends. The CDR3 DNA reads as TGTGCCAGCAGCGAAGGGGGGGGCGCCGGGGAAACTGAAGCTTTCTTT. Translating it yields CASSEGGGAGETEAFF.

This chain joins TRBV5-8 and TRBJ1-1; D is perhaps TRBD1 (5 bases). The CDR3 sequence is 17 residues long. CDR1 and CDR2 from the germline V gene are SGHTS and YDEGEE. V shed 6 bases and J shed 0 bases, with 21 bases lying between them. CDR3 DNA: TGTGCCAGCATCATGGGGGGGAGTCGGCTCATGAACACTGAAGCTTTCTTT. It yields the protein CASIMGGSRLMNTEAFF.